Here is one TCR beta chain with its context. Generated by immunoSEQ multiplex PCR, the TCRdb table keeps only in-frame clones and is missing some. The profile shows some 73,000 clones, 90% to 95% of them singletons. This specimen belongs to a study of technical replicates of blood from a handful of donors. The CDR3 runs 15 residues. V was clipped by 1 base and J by 5 bases, with 14 bases between them. Germline-derived CDR1 and CDR2 are SGHTA and FQGNSA. The receptor was isolated from a human donor in good health. Some clones in this sample may be carry-over from other donors' samples. This chain links TRBV7-2 with TRBJ2-5; D unclear. The source material was PBMCs. The CDR3 DNA reads TGTGCCAGCAGCTTAGTCGGCAGCCCGGAGGAGACCCAGTACTTC. Encoded protein: CASSLVGSPEETQYF.